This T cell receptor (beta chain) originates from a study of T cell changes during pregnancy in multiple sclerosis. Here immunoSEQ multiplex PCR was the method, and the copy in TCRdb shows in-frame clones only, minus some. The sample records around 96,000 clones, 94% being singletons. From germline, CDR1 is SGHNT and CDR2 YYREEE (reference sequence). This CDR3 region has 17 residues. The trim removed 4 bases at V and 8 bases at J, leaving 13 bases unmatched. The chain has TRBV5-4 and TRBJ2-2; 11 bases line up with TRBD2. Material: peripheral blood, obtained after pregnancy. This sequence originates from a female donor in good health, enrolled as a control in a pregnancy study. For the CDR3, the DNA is TGTGCCAGCAGCCCGTGGGGTAGCGGGGGGGTCCATGGGGAGCTGTTTTTT. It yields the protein CASSPWGSGGVHGELFF. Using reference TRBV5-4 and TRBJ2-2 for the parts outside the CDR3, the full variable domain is ETGVTQSPTHLIKTRGQQVTLRCSSQSGHNTVSWYQQALGQGPQFIFQYYREEENGRGNFPPRFSGLQFPNYSSELNVNALELDDSALYLCASSPWGSGGVHGELFFGEGSRLTVL.